The 20 T cell receptor beta chains reported below all come from one sample, sequenced in a study of T cell responses to AZD1222 COVID-19 vaccine. Generated by immunoSEQ multiplex PCR, the TCRdb table keeps only in-frame clones and is missing some. The sample lists about 180,000 clones, 88% occurring once. The sequences come from peripheral blood, collected 28 days after the second AZD1222 dose. The origin of the receptors is an adult who received the AZD1222 COVID-19 vaccine.

This clone was detected only once. CDR3 sequence: CASSQATGGQETQYF. The CDR3 DNA is TGTGCCAGCAGCCAAGCGACGGGGGGGCAAGAGACCCAGTACTTC. This chain uses TRBV3-1 (or the pseudogene TRBV3-2) with TRBJ2-5; TRBD2 matches at 8 bases. With V trimmed by 1 base and J by 2 bases, 3 bases remained unmatched. Germline V gene data show CDR1 as LGHDT and CDR2 as YNNKEL (reference sequence). The CDR3 spans 15 residues.

The CDR3 sequence: CASSYGGSTEAFF. CDR3 bases: TGTGCCAGCAGTTACGGGGGAAGCACTGAAGCTTTCTTT. The J gene is TRBJ1-1, the V gene TRBV6-5; a weak D match, TRBD1 (5 bases). The CDR3 has 13 amino acids. Trimming took 2 bases from V and 4 from J, leaving 8 bases between them. CDR1 is MNHEY, CDR2 SVGAGI, per germline.

The genes are TRBV6-5 and TRBJ1-1; 11 bases fit TRBD1. Trimming at V came to 6 bases and at J to 6 bases, leaving 6 bases not matched to a gene. Germline-derived CDR1 and CDR2 are MNHEY and SVGAGI. CDR3 length equals 14 residues. The CDR3 loop reads CASSRGQGASEAFF. Here the CDR3 DNA reads TGTGCCAGCAGCCGAGGACAGGGGGCTTCTGAAGCTTTCTTT.

The CDR3 region is CASSEHRGSPLHF. The CDR3, as DNA: TGTGCCAGCAGTGAACATAGGGGCTCACCCCTCCACTTT. The chain links TRBV6-1 to TRBJ1-6, with TRBD1 as a possible D gene (5 bases). Trimming shortened V by 2 bases and J by 10 bases, and 9 bases separated the two germline ends. CDR1 is MNHNS and CDR2 is SASEGT in the germline V gene. The CDR3 contains 13 residues.

The chain is built from TRBV2 and TRBJ2-5; no clear D. Trimming stripped 6 bases from V and 9 bases from J, with 11 bases between. The germline V gene encodes CDR1 SNHLY and CDR2 FYNNEI. There are 11 residues in the CDR3. CDR3 DNA sequence: TGTGCCAGCAGCCAGACGGGTCCCCAGTACTTC. As protein: CASSQTGPQYF.

Comments on this clone: Other DNA sequences from this sample encode an identical CDR3 as well. The rearrangement uses TRBV11-3 and TRBJ1-1; 8 bases line up with TRBD1. CDR3 length equals 14 residues. CDR1 is SGHNT and CDR2 is YENEEA in the germline V gene. V shed 4 bases and J 3 bases; nucleotides not matched to a gene: 4. CDR3 DNA sequence: TGTGCCAGCAGCTCAGGGGGCTCCCACACTGAAGCTTTCTTT. This translates into CASSSGGSHTEAFF.

This clone showed up just once. This chain links TRBV6-2 or TRBV6-3 with TRBJ2-5; TRBD1 matches at 7 bases. The V segment lost 2 bases and the J segment 2 bases; nucleotides outside the gene matches: 8. This CDR3 has 16 residues. Germline V lookup: CDR1 MNHEY, CDR2 SVGEGT. DNA for the CDR3: TGTGCCAGCAGTTACCCCCTAGGACAGGTACAAGAGACCCAGTACTTC. It yields the protein CASSYPLGQVQETQYF.

J is TRBJ1-3 and V is TRBV27, with a possible D match to TRBD1 (6 bases). The length of the CDR3 is 16 residues. Germline V gene sequence: CDR1 MNHEY, CDR2 SMNVEV (reference sequence). V was clipped by 5 bases and J by 0 bases, with 14 bases between them. The CDR3 DNA is TGTGCCAGCAGTCCCAGCGGACAGATCTCTGGAAACACCATATATTTT. It encodes CASSPSGQISGNTIYF.

The J gene is TRBJ2-1, the V gene TRBV4-1; D tentatively fits TRBD1 or TRBD2 (5 bases each). The CDR3 contains 16 residues. Trimming left V 3 bases short and J 9 bases short, with 21 bases between. The V gene's germline CDR1 is MGHRA and CDR2 YSYEKL. The CDR3 protein is CASSHLEGFPSSEQFF. In DNA, the CDR3 is TGCGCCAGCAGCCATTTAGAGGGGTTCCCCTCTAGTGAGCAGTTCTTC.

The V and J genes are TRBV5-8 and TRBJ2-5; tentatively, D is TRBD1 (5 bases). This CDR3 has 15 residues. CDR1 is SGHTS, CDR2 YDEGEE, per germline. Trimming cost V 0 bases and J 5 bases, with 14 bases left between them. The CDR3 region is CASSLGGRAGETQYF. CDR3 DNA sequence: TGTGCCAGCAGCTTGGGGGGCAGGGCAGGGGAGACCCAGTACTTC. Based on the CDR3 plus reference TRBV5-8 and TRBJ2-5, the full variable domain is EAGVTQSPTHLIKTRGQQATLRCSPISGHTSVYWYQQALGLGLQFLLWYDEGEERNRGNFPPRFSGRQFPNYSSELNVNALELEDSALYLCASSLGGRAGETQYFGPGTRLLVL.

The chain employs TRBV2 and TRBJ2-7; 8 nucleotides line up with TRBD2. The length of the CDR3 is 14 residues. CDR1 and CDR2 (germline): SNHLY, FYNNEI. V gave up 7 bases and J gave up 4 bases; unmatched junction bases: 9. CDR3 in DNA: TGTGCCAGCACCGAACGGGGGGGCCCTTACGAGCAGTACTTC. Protein: CASTERGGPYEQYF. The variable domain in full, with the rest retrieved from reference TRBV2 and TRBJ2-7, is EPEVTQTPSHQVTQMGQEVILRCVPISNHLYFYWYRQILGQKVEFLVSFYNNEISEKSEIFDDQFSVERPDGSNFTLKIRSTKLEDSAMYFCASTERGGPYEQYFGPGTRLTVT.

The V gene is TRBV15, the J gene TRBJ2-6; no clear D gene. Trimming took 1 base from V and 0 from J, leaving 4 bases between them. This CDR3 has 15 amino acids. Germline CDR1 is LNHNV and CDR2 is YYDKDF (reference sequence). CDR3 residues: CATSRGGSGANVLTF. For the CDR3, the DNA is TGTGCCACCAGCAGAGGGGGCTCTGGGGCCAACGTCCTGACTTTC. Together with reference TRBV15 and TRBJ2-6, the CDR3 gives the full variable domain: DAMVIQNPRYQVTQFGKPVTLSCSQTLNHNVMYWYQQKSSQAPKLLFHYYDKDFNNEADTPDNFQSRRPNTSFCFLDIRSPGLGDTAMYLCATSRGGSGANVLTFGAGSRLTVL.

The chain carries TRBV6-1 and TRBJ2-1; D remains ambiguous. In germline, CDR1 is MNHNS, CDR2 SASEGT. V was trimmed by 1 base and J by 10 bases, leaving 17 bases between them. The CDR3 totals 15 residues. CDR3 protein: CASSEGPERALEQFF. The CDR3 nucleotides read TGTGCCAGCAGTGAAGGGCCGGAGCGAGCCCTAGAGCAGTTCTTC.

The chain is built from TRBV5-1 and TRBJ2-4; a possible D gene is TRBD1 (5 bases). V shed 4 bases and J shed 0 bases, with 20 bases lying between them. The CDR3 runs 18 residues. CDR1 is SGHRS, CDR2 YFSETQ, per germline. For the CDR3, the DNA is TGCGCCAGCAGCCCTTGTTGGGTTCACAGGTTAGCCAAAAACATTCAGTACTTC. It yields the protein CASSPCWVHRLAKNIQYF.

The CDR3 sequence: CASSPRINTEAFF. DNA for the CDR3: TGTGCCAGCAGTCCCAGAATCAACACTGAAGCTTTCTTT. The chain combines TRBV6-5 with TRBJ1-1; D unresolved. The germline V gene encodes CDR1 MNHEY and CDR2 SVGAGI. The ends were cut back, 5 bases at V and 2 bases at J, with 9 bases in the middle. CDR3 length equals 13 residues.

The J gene is TRBJ2-7, the V gene TRBV5-1; D remains unclear. Germline lookup yields CDR1 SGHRS and CDR2 YFSETQ. V lost 0 bases and J 0 bases, leaving 7 bases between the germline ends. CDR3 length equals 14 residues. The CDR3 coding sequence is TGCGCCAGCAGCTTGGAGGCAGACTCCTACGAGCAGTACTTC. Amino acid sequence: CASSLEADSYEQYF.

The chain uses TRBV5-1 and TRBJ1-1; 12 bases fit TRBD1. The germline V gene has CDR1 SGHRS and CDR2 YFSETQ. Trimming at V came to 2 bases and at J to 0 bases, leaving 5 bases not matched to a gene. This CDR3 has 17 amino acids. CDR3 residues: CASSFRDRGPVNTEAFF. For the CDR3, the DNA is TGCGCCAGCAGCTTTCGGGACAGGGGGCCGGTGAACACTGAAGCTTTCTTT.

The rearrangement joins TRBV10-3 to TRBJ2-3, with 12 positions matching TRBD2. Unmatched junction bases numbered 6, after V lost 3 bases and J lost 2 bases. This CDR3 comprises 17 residues. Germline V gene data show CDR1 as ENHRY and CDR2 as SYGVKD. CDR3 coding DNA: TGTGCCATCAGTGATGCCGGGACTAGCGGGTTCACAGATACGCAGTATTTT. This gives the protein CAISDAGTSGFTDTQYF.

Here the CDR3 DNA reads TGTGCCAGCTCACCACCGTCGGGGGAGCAGTACTTC. As protein: CASSPPSGEQYF. The chain links TRBV18 to TRBJ2-7; a possible D gene is TRBD2 (5 bases). This CDR3 has 12 amino acids. Deletions cut 0 bases from V and 7 bases from J, with 7 bases between. Germline V gene sequence: CDR1 KGHSH, CDR2 LQKENI.

The chain recombines TRBV6-5 with TRBJ2-7, with a weak D call TRBD1 (5 bases). V was clipped by 8 bases and J by 2 bases, with 10 bases between them. The germline gives CDR1 MNHEY, CDR2 SVGAGI. The CDR3 contains 12 residues. Here the CDR3 reads CASEDSAYEQYF. The CDR3 coding sequence is TGTGCCAGCGAAGACAGCGCCTACGAGCAGTACTTC.